What follows are 2 T cell receptor beta chains derived from one specimen sequenced in a study of identical twins. TCRdb reprocessed the 5' RACE reads with MiXCR, giving one entry per CDR3 protein. Altogether 500,000 to 650,000 distinct CDR3 sequences are present, 7.1% being singletons, with the ten largest covering over 1.5%. The data also belong to a second study, concerning yellow fever vaccine responses in identical twins.

The sequencing sample was made of PBMCs. These receptors originate from a woman between 18 and 30 years old in good health.

The chain recombines TRBV7-2 with TRBJ1-1; D remains unclear. The CDR3 contains 13 residues. Trimming stripped 4 bases from V and 5 bases from J, with 11 bases between. The germline V gene has CDR1 SGHTA and CDR2 FQGNSA. CDR3 protein: CASSSVSGTEAFF. As DNA, the CDR3 is TGTGCCAGCAGCTCCGTCTCGGGAACTGAAGCTTTCTTT.

As regards this clonotype: One end of the junction varies from germline; a read error may be responsible. J is TRBJ2-5 and V is TRBV28, with 7 bases identical to TRBD1. The germline gives CDR1 MDHEN, CDR2 SYDVKM. The CDR3 is 15 amino acids. CDR3 region: CASSNAGTAKETQYF. The CDR3, as DNA: TGCGCCAGCAGTAACGCCGGGACAGCGAAAGAGACCCAGTACTTC.